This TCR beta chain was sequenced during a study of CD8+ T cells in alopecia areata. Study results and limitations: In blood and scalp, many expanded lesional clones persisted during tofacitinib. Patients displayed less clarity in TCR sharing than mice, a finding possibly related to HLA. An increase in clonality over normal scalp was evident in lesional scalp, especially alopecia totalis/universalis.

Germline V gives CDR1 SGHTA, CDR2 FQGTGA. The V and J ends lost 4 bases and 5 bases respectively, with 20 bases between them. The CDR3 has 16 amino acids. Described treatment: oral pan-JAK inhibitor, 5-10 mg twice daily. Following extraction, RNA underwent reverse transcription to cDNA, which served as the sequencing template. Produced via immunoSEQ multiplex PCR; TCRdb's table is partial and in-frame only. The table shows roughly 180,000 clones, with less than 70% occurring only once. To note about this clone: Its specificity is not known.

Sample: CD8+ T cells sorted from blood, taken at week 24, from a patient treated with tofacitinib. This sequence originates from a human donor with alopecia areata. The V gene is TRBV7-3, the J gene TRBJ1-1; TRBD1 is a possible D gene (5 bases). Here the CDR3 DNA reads TGTGCCAGCAGCTCAATGTCACCGGGACCCGGGACTGAAGCTTTCTTT. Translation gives CASSSMSPGPGTEAFF.